This entry concerns a single T cell receptor beta chain. What it recognizes is unknown. Trimming cost V 0 bases and J 1 base, with 10 bases left between them. The CDR3 has 15 residues. The V gene's germline CDR1 is MDHEN and CDR2 SYDVKM. Selected positively for CCR7 and CD45RO-negative, naive CD8 cells excluded terminally differentiated effector memory CD45RA+ cells. Each cell subset's genomic DNA was divided evenly among several immunoSEQ plates. Method: immunoSEQ multiplex PCR; TCRdb's copy keeps in-frame clones and lacks some. The data show hundreds of thousands of clones, about 96% seen once. This sample is drawn from a study of shared clonotypes between healthy human individuals. General observations from the study: Memory subsets generally showed lower estimated richness than naive subsets. The researchers took only blood, and tissue repertoires probably look different.

The chain couples TRBV28 to TRBJ2-7; D perhaps matches TRBD1 (6 bases). Input material: naive CD8+ T cells sorted from blood. The clonotype comes from a woman younger than 45 in good health. Written as DNA, the CDR3 is TGTGCCAGCAGTTTATGGTCCAGGGGTTCCTACGAGCAGTACTTC. Amino acid sequence: CASSLWSRGSYEQYF.